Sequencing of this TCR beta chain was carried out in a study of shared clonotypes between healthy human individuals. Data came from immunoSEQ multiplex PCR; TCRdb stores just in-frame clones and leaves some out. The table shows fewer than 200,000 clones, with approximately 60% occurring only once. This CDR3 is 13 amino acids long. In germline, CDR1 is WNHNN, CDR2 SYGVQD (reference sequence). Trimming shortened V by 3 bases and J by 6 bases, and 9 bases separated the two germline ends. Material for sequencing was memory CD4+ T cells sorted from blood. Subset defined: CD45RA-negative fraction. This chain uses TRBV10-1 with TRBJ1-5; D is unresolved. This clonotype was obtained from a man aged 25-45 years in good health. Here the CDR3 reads CASSEGLFQPQHF. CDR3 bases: TGCGCCAGCAGTGAAGGGTTATTTCAGCCCCAGCATTTT.